The 27 T cell receptor beta chains given below trace back to one sample, sequenced in a study of blood T cell repertoires in COVID-19. The method was immunoSEQ multiplex PCR; TCRdb's version includes in-frame clones alone and lacks a portion of them. The sample contains about 95,000 clones, about nine tenths of which appear only once. The sequenced material came from peripheral blood. Receptor source: a woman in her sixties or seventies with acute or convalescent COVID-19.

The chain has TRBV28 and TRBJ2-2, with 7 bases fitting TRBD1. Trimming removed 1 base from V and 4 bases from J; junction bases left unmatched: 6. This CDR3 has 16 amino acids. CDR1 is MDHEN, CDR2 SYDVKM, per germline. CDR3 in amino acids: CASSLSTTGTTGELFF. The DNA for the CDR3 is TGTGCCAGCAGTTTATCCACGACAGGGACCACCGGGGAGCTGTTTTTT.

The chain is built from TRBV29-1 and TRBJ1-4, with D tentatively TRBD1 (5 bases). From germline, CDR1 is SQVTM and CDR2 ANQGSEA. The V end lost 7 bases, the J end lost 0 bases, and 18 bases lay between the germline ends. The CDR3 contains 16 residues. The CDR3 sequence: CSGIFSGHTTNEKLFF. CDR3 bases: TGCAGCGGTATATTTTCAGGGCATACAACTAATGAAAAACTGTTTTTT.

The genes are TRBV3-1 (or the pseudogene TRBV3-2) and TRBJ1-3; 8 nucleotides agree with TRBD1. CDR1 and CDR2 from the germline V gene are LGHDT and YNNKEL (reference sequence). V gave up 4 bases and J gave up 4 bases; unmatched junction bases: 6. The CDR3 length is 15 residues. In DNA, the CDR3 is TGTGCCAGCAGCCGCACTCGGACAGGGGGAAACACCATATATTTT. It yields the protein CASSRTRTGGNTIYF.

The chain uses TRBV6-5 and TRBJ1-1, with D unclear. Trimming took 0 bases from V and 2 from J, leaving 10 bases between them. The germline V gene has CDR1 MNHEY and CDR2 SVGAGI. This CDR3 has 15 amino acids. For the CDR3, the DNA is TGTGCCAGCAGTTACTCGAGCGGTATTAACACTGAAGCTTTCTTT. This encodes CASSYSSGINTEAFF.

This chain connects TRBV15 to TRBJ1-1; possibly TRBD1 for D (5 bases). With 1 base removed from V and 11 bases from J, the gap between germline ends came to 14 bases. The CDR3 spans 13 residues. Germline loops: CDR1 LNHNV, CDR2 YYDKDF (reference sequence). Here the CDR3 DNA reads TGTGCCACCAGCAGAGGTCAGGGATCGGAGGCTTTCTTT. Its protein is CATSRGQGSEAFF.

The gene calls are TRBV12-5 and TRBJ1-3; a possible D gene is TRBD1 (5 bases). The CDR3 sequence is 17 residues long. Germline loops: CDR1 LGHNT, CDR2 FRNRAP. Trimming removed 0 bases at V and 1 base at J, with 13 bases between. CDR3 in amino acids: CASGLVPWAGSGNTIYF. Written as DNA, the CDR3 is TGTGCTAGTGGTTTGGTACCTTGGGCAGGGTCTGGAAACACCATATATTTT.

The J gene is TRBJ2-3, the V gene TRBV27; 13 nucleotides match TRBD2. V trimming: 2 bases; J trimming: 0 bases; junction bases outside the gene matches: 5. The CDR3 covers 18 residues. Per germline, CDR1 MNHEY and CDR2 SMNVEV (reference sequence). The CDR3 spells CASSLTSGGAPSTDTQYF. The CDR3 DNA reads TGTGCCAGCAGTTTAACTAGCGGGGGGGCCCCGAGCACAGATACGCAGTATTTT.

To note about this clone: Other DNA sequences of this sample code for an identical CDR3. The chain is built from TRBV6-5 and TRBJ1-2, with D maybe TRBD1 (5 bases). Germline V gene data show CDR1 as MNHEY and CDR2 as SVGAGI. The V gene lost 5 bases and the J gene lost 0 bases, with 10 bases spanning the gap. The length of the CDR3 is 14 residues. For the CDR3, the DNA is TGTGCCAGCAGTCGAGACAGAGCTAACTATGGCTACACCTTC. Protein sequence: CASSRDRANYGYTF.

The J gene is TRBJ2-3, the V gene TRBV3-1 (or the pseudogene TRBV3-2); 11 positions agree with TRBD2. J was trimmed by 10 bases and V by 0 bases; bases with no gene match: 6. CDR1 is LGHDT, CDR2 YNNKEL, per germline (reference sequence). The CDR3 is 15 amino acids. The CDR3 is CASSQDSTSGKPQYF. The DNA of the CDR3 is TGTGCCAGCAGCCAAGATTCGACTAGCGGGAAGCCGCAGTATTTT.

The CDR3: CASSPGTDQETQYF. Written as DNA, the CDR3 is TGTGCCAGCTCACCCGGGACAGACCAAGAGACCCAGTACTTC. The V call is TRBV18, the J call TRBJ2-5; the match to TRBD1 covers 7 bases. Trimming took 3 bases from V and 0 from J; bases not matched to a gene: 1. The CDR3 is 14 residues long. Germline loops: CDR1 KGHSH, CDR2 LQKENI.

The V and J genes are TRBV18 and TRBJ2-6, with TRBD2 identical over 8 bases. There are 19 residues in the CDR3. Germline assignment: CDR1 KGHSH and CDR2 LQKENI. Germline trimming cut 2 bases from V and 2 bases from J; bases unmatched to any gene: 11. CDR3 sequence: CASSPVSHSGVTGANVLTF. CDR3 DNA: TGTGCCAGCTCACCAGTCTCGCATAGCGGGGTAACTGGGGCCAACGTCCTGACTTTC.

The CDR3 sequence: CASSLTGGVNQPQHF. DNA for the CDR3: TGTGCCAGCAGTTTAACAGGGGGCGTCAATCAGCCCCAGCATTTT. V is TRBV28 and J is TRBJ1-5, with 9 bases matching TRBD1. V lost 2 bases, J lost 3 bases, and 2 bases stayed unmatched. CDR3 length: 15 amino acids. The V gene's germline CDR1 is MDHEN and CDR2 SYDVKM. The variable domain in full, completed from reference TRBV28 and TRBJ1-5, reads DVKVTQSSRYLVKRTGEKVFLECVQDMDHENMFWYRQDPGLGLRLIYFSYDVKMKEKGDIPEGYSVSREKKERFSLILESASTNQTSMYLCASSLTGGVNQPQHFGDGTRLSIL.

This clone occurred once. The CDR3 here is CSVTRVSYNEQFF. CDR3 coding DNA: TGCAGCGTTACGAGAGTTAGTTACAATGAGCAGTTCTTC. The gene calls are TRBV29-1 and TRBJ2-1; the D is unclear. V lost 5 bases to trimming and J lost 4 bases, with 12 bases between them. The germline V gene encodes CDR1 SQVTM and CDR2 ANQGSEA. CDR3 length: 13 residues.

The chain couples TRBV27 to TRBJ2-3; no firm D call. CDR1 is MNHEY, CDR2 SMNVEV, per germline (reference sequence). The V and J ends lost 5 bases and 0 bases respectively, with 3 bases between them. The CDR3 has 12 amino acids. The CDR3 region has the DNA TGTGCCAGCAGTCCAAGCACAGATACGCAGTATTTT. Translating it yields CASSPSTDTQYF.

This clone was counted once. V and J are TRBV5-1 and TRBJ1-4; D is unresolved. The V end was cut by 3 bases, the J end by 4 bases, with 16 bases between. CDR3 size: 16 residues. Germline V gene sequence: CDR1 SGHRS, CDR2 YFSETQ. In DNA, the CDR3 is TGCGCCAGCAGCTCGAACTATCTCGCCGGTAATGAAAAACTGTTTTTT. Encoded protein: CASSSNYLAGNEKLFF.

J is TRBJ1-2 and V is TRBV23-1, with a weak D call TRBD1 (6 bases). TRBV23-1 is marked as an open reading frame, function uncertain. The CDR3 extends over 16 amino acids. V gave up 4 bases and J gave up 2 bases, with 17 bases separating them. The CDR3 reads CASSRQRTVKNYGYTF. The CDR3 DNA reads TGCGCCAGCAGTCGACAGAGGACAGTAAAAAACTATGGCTACACCTTC.

This clone was counted between two and nine times. The chain recombines TRBV27 with TRBJ1-5, with unresolved D. CDR1 and CDR2 (germline): MNHEY, SMNVEV (reference sequence). The CDR3 has 15 residues. V was trimmed by 0 bases and J by 0 bases, leaving 6 bases between them. The CDR3 is CASSLSQNSNQPQHF. CDR3 nucleotides: TGTGCCAGCAGTTTATCCCAGAATAGCAATCAGCCCCAGCATTTT.

The chain employs TRBV28 and TRBJ1-2, with D tentatively TRBD1 (6 bases). The CDR3 totals 13 residues. Germline V lookup: CDR1 MDHEN, CDR2 SYDVKM. Trimming took 6 bases from V and 1 from J, leaving 9 bases between them. The CDR3 DNA reads as TGTGCCAGCAGAACACAGGGTAACTATGGCTACACCTTC. As protein: CASRTQGNYGYTF.

The chain employs TRBV28 and TRBJ1-5; 7 nucleotides align to TRBD1. Germline V CDR1 and CDR2: MDHEN, SYDVKM. CDR3 length equals 16 residues. The V gene end was trimmed by 5 bases and the J gene end by 3 bases; junction bases not matched to a gene: 10. CDR3: CASSALGQTPNQPQHF. CDR3 in DNA: TGTGCCAGCAGTGCCCTGGGACAGACTCCCAATCAGCCCCAGCATTTT.

The V and J genes are TRBV23-1 and TRBJ1-4, with a possible D match to TRBD1 (6 bases). TRBV23-1 is annotated as an ORF whose role is uncertain. The V end was cut by 0 bases, the J end by 8 bases, with 25 bases between. The CDR3 runs 19 residues. The CDR3 DNA reads TGCGCCAGCAGTCAATCTCTAAGGGGTGGCAGGGGATATGTGGAAAAACTGTTTTTT. It encodes CASSQSLRGGRGYVEKLFF.

CDR3 loop: CSVEGDGGDTQYF. CDR3 coding DNA: TGCAGCGTTGAGGGCGACGGGGGGGATACGCAGTATTTT. V usage is TRBV29-1 and J usage is TRBJ2-3; 7 nucleotides agree with TRBD2. Germline lookup yields CDR1 SQVTM and CDR2 ANQGSEA. Unmatched junction bases numbered 6, after V lost 3 bases and J lost 6 bases. CDR3 length: 13 amino acids.

The CDR3 spells CASSYSLAGGYETQYF. DNA of the CDR3: TGTGCCAGCAGTTATTCACTAGCGGGGGGGTATGAGACCCAGTACTTC. This chain connects TRBV27 to TRBJ2-5; the match to TRBD2 covers 13 bases. Germline lookup yields CDR1 MNHEY and CDR2 SMNVEV (reference sequence). The CDR3 runs to 16 residues. J lost 5 bases, V lost 4 bases, and 7 bases had no gene match.

The V call is TRBV11-2, the J call TRBJ2-3; 10 bases line up with TRBD2. There are 15 residues in the CDR3. Unmatched junction bases numbered 4, after V lost 4 bases and J lost 3 bases. The germline V gene has CDR1 SGHAT and CDR2 FQNNGV. CDR3 in DNA: TGTGCCAGCAGCTACGCTAGCGGGAGTACAGATACGCAGTATTTT. Encoded protein: CASSYASGSTDTQYF.

The chain combines TRBV4-2 with TRBJ1-4; maybe TRBD1 (6 bases). Germline V gene lookup returns CDR1 LGHNA and CDR2 YNFKEQ. The germline V and J ends were trimmed by 0 bases and 5 bases, with 13 bases remaining between them. CDR3 length equals 16 residues. The CDR3 is CASSQDQGQRNEKLFF. CDR3 coding DNA: TGTGCCAGCAGCCAAGATCAAGGACAGAGGAATGAAAAACTGTTTTTT.

V is TRBV30 and J is TRBJ1-2; D is undetermined. The CDR3 runs 15 residues. Germline CDR1 is GTSNPN and CDR2 is SVGIG (reference sequence). V lost 0 bases to trimming and J lost 4 bases, with 15 bases between them. The CDR3 spells CAWSVSSASSYGYTF. The CDR3 DNA sequence: TGTGCCTGGAGTGTATCTTCCGCGTCTAGCTATGGCTACACCTTC.

V and J are TRBV5-6 and TRBJ2-7, with D hard to call. This CDR3 contains 12 residues. The V gene's germline CDR1 is SGHDT and CDR2 YYEEEE. V lost 0 bases to trimming and J lost 6 bases, with 7 bases between them. CDR3 bases: TGTGCCAGCAGCTTGGATATATTCGAGCAGTACTTC. Translating gives CASSLDIFEQYF.

The rearrangement uses TRBV7-8 and TRBJ1-1; 7 bases are shared with TRBD1. Trimming cost V 5 bases and J 5 bases; bases outside gene matches: 11. The CDR3 is made up of 15 amino acids. Germline values: CDR1 SGHVS, CDR2 FQNEAQ. DNA of the CDR3: TGTGCCAGCAGCCCCCCAACAGGGGCAGGGACTGAAGCTTTCTTT. As protein: CASSPPTGAGTEAFF.